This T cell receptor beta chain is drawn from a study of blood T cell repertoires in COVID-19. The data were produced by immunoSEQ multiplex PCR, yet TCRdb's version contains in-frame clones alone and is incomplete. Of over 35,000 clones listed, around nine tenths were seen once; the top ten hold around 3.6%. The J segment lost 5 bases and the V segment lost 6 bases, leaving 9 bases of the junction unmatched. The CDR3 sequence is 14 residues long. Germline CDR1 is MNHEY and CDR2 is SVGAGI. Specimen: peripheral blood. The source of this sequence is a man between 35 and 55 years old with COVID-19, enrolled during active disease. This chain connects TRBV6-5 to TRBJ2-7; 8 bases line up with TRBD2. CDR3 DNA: TGTGCCAGCAGCTTCAGCGGGAGCGGCGACGAGCAGTACTTC. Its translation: CASSFSGSGDEQYF.